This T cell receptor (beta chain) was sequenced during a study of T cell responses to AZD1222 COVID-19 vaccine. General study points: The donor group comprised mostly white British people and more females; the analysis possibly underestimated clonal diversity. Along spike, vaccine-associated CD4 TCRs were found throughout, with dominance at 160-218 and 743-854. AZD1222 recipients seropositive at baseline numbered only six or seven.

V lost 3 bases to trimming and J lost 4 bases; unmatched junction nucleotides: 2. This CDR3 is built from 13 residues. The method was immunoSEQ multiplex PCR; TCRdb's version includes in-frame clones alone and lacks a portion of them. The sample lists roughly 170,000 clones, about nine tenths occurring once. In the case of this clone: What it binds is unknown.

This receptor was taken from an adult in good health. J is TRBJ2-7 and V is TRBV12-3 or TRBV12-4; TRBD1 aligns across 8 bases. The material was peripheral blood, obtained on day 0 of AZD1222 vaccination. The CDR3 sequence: CASSFGTGYEQYF. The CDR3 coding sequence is TGTGCCAGCAGTTTTGGGACAGGTTACGAGCAGTACTTC.